The present T cell receptor beta chain was sequenced within a study of T-cell memory formation after mild COVID-19. Employing constant-segment primers, 5'RACE generated TCR alpha and TCR beta cDNA libraries bearing sample barcodes and UMIs. TCRdb analysed the 5' RACE reads with MiXCR anew, one entry per CDR3 protein. The top ten clones hold about two fifths of a sample with some 97,000 distinct CDR3 sequences, more than 9.5% of them seen once. About this clonotype: What it binds is unknown.

The germline CDR1 and CDR2 sequences are MGHRA and YSYEKL. The CDR3 length is 15 residues. V was shortened by 0 bases and J by 3 bases, with 11 bases between the two germline ends. General study findings and limits: Contracting CD4+ clones sat mainly in CM and EM; CD8+ in EMRA. Cross-reactive memory seemingly joined, as some responding clones were found in pre-infection memory.

The sequence was collected from a man younger than 35 who had mild COVID-19 (a few samples of this study predate the infection). Cell type and time point are not known. The chain links TRBV4-1 to TRBJ1-1; maybe TRBD1 (5 bases). The sequenced sample was PBMCs or a T cell subset sorted from them (not recorded which). This CDR3 reads CASSQDVGAYTEAFF. CDR3 bases: TGCGCCAGCAGCCAAGATGTAGGGGCATACACTGAAGCTTTCTTT.